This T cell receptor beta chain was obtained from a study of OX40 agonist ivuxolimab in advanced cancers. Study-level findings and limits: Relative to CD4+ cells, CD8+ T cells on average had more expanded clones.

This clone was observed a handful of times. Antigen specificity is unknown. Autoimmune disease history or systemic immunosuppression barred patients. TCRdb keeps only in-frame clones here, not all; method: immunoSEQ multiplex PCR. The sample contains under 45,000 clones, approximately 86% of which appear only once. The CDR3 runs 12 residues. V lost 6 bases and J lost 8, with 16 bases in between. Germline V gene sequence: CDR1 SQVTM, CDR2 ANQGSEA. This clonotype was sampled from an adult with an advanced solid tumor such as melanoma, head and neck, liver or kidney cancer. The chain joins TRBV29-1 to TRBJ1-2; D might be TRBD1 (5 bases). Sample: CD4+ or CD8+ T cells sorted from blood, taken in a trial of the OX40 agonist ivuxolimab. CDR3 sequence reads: CSVAGFQGGYTF. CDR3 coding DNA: TGCAGCGTCGCGGGTTTTCAGGGAGGCTACACCTTC.